These T cell receptor beta chains were read from a single sample in a study of blood T cell repertoires in COVID-19. Sequencing was performed with immunoSEQ multiplex PCR; in TCRdb, only in-frame clones are kept and a portion is missing. Among roughly 200,000 clones listed, less than 90% were seen once. The sequencing sample was made of PBMCs or T cells enriched from blood (not recorded which). Receptors originate from a woman aged 25-40 years who had been exposed to COVID-19. The CDR3 runs from the conserved cysteine through the conserved F or W. Fields, in order: J gene, D gene, V gene, CDR3 length, clone size, CDR3 protein, CDR3 DNA. A D gene is named only where the DNA matches it firmly. Expanded clones are given a class, and other clones once, few, many or no size at all.

J: TRBJ1-2
D: .
V: TRBV27
length: 15
size: .
CDR3: CASSLSSGRSYGYTF
DNA: TGTGCCAGCAGTTTATCCTCGGGGAGGTCCTATGGCTACACCTTC

J: TRBJ1-1
D: .
V: TRBV28
length: 14
size: .
CDR3: CASSFELPETEAFF
DNA: TGTGCCAGCAGTTTTGAATTGCCGGAGACTGAAGCTTTCTTT

J: TRBJ1-5
D: .
V: TRBV6-4
length: 14
size: .
CDR3: CASHSDPRHQPQHF
DNA: TGTGCCAGTCACAGTGACCCCCGCCATCAACCCCAGCATTTT

J: TRBJ2-4
D: TRBD1
V: TRBV4-2
length: 17
size: .
CDR3: CASSQDNTGVAKNIQYF
DNA: TGTGCCAGCAGCCAAGATAATACAGGGGTAGCCAAAAACATTCAGTACTTC

J: TRBJ1-3
D: .
V: TRBV3-1/TRBV3-2
length: 14
size: .
CDR3: CASSQDNRGYTIYF
DNA: TGTGCCAGCAGCCAAGATAACCGAGGATACACCATATATTTT

J: TRBJ2-5
D: .
V: TRBV4-2
length: 15
size: .
CDR3: CASSQELAKWETQYF
DNA: TGTGCCAGCAGCCAAGAGTTAGCCAAGTGGGAGACCCAGTACTTC

J: TRBJ2-7
D: TRBD2
V: TRBV12-5
length: 14
size: few
CDR3: CASAYSGSSYEQYF
DNA: TGTGCTAGTGCTTACAGCGGGAGCTCCTACGAGCAGTACTTC

J: TRBJ2-1
D: .
V: TRBV29-1
length: 13
size: .
CDR3: CSARGEYANEQFF
DNA: TGCAGCGCCCGGGGAGAATATGCTAATGAGCAGTTCTTC

J: TRBJ1-5
D: .
V: TRBV27
length: 16
size: .
CDR3: CASRQLGGKNSLPQHF
DNA: TGTGCCAGCAGGCAACTTGGCGGGAAAAATTCTCTGCCCCAGCATTTT

J: TRBJ1-5
D: .
V: TRBV19
length: 15
size: .
CDR3: CASSSSGVDNQPQHF
DNA: TGTGCCAGTAGTAGCTCCGGGGTTGACAATCAGCCCCAGCATTTT

J: TRBJ2-1
D: TRBD2
V: TRBV29-1
length: 14
size: .
CDR3: CSVDRLASSNEQFF
DNA: TGCAGCGTTGACAGACTAGCATCTTCCAATGAGCAGTTCTTC

J: TRBJ2-3
D: TRBD2
V: TRBV2
length: 15
size: .
CDR3: CASSRGGTYTDTQYF
DNA: TGTGCCAGCAGTCGCGGGGGGACCTACACAGATACGCAGTATTTT

J: TRBJ2-2
D: .
V: TRBV7-8
length: 15
size: .
CDR3: CASSPRASGTGELFF
DNA: TGTGCCAGCAGCCCCCGGGCCTCGGGGACCGGGGAGCTGTTTTTT

J: TRBJ1-1
D: .
V: TRBV27
length: 13
size: .
CDR3: CASSLLPDTEAFF
DNA: TGTGCCAGCAGTCTATTACCGGACACTGAAGCTTTCTTT

J: TRBJ2-7
D: TRBD1
V: TRBV25-1
length: 15
size: .
CDR3: CASSGPTGGSYEQYF
DNA: TGTGCCAGCAGTGGTCCTACAGGGGGCTCTTACGAGCAGTACTTC

J: TRBJ2-7
D: .
V: TRBV12-3/TRBV12-4
length: 11
size: .
CDR3: CASSRTREQYF
DNA: TGTGCCAGCAGCAGGACTCGCGAGCAGTACTTC

J: TRBJ2-3
D: TRBD2
V: TRBV5-4
length: 17
size: .
CDR3: CASSLGSSGGAENTQYF
DNA: TGTGCCAGCAGCTTGGGGTCTAGCGGGGGGGCCGAGAATACGCAGTATTTT

J: TRBJ1-6
D: .
V: TRBV2
length: 15
size: .
CDR3: CASLPMGDYNSPLHF
DNA: TGTGCCAGTTTGCCCATGGGAGATTATAATTCACCCCTCCACTTT

J: TRBJ1-5
D: TRBD1
V: TRBV7-3
length: 15
size: .
CDR3: CASSPGTGDNQPQHF
DNA: TGTGCCAGCAGCCCCGGGACAGGGGACAATCAGCCCCAGCATTTT

J: TRBJ2-7
D: TRBD2
V: TRBV11-2
length: 16
size: .
CDR3: CASSPRRGGAGSEQYF
DNA: TGTGCCAGCAGCCCCCGTCGCGGGGGGGCAGGGTCCGAGCAGTACTTC

J: TRBJ2-1
D: .
V: TRBV20-1
length: 18
size: .
CDR3: CSASNRPHQRTVRNEQFF
DNA: TGCAGTGCTAGTAACCGACCACATCAGCGGACAGTCCGAAATGAGCAGTTCTTC

J: TRBJ2-3
D: TRBD1
V: TRBV6-5
length: 15
size: .
CDR3: CASSYGQGASDTQYF
DNA: TGTGCCAGCAGTTACGGACAGGGGGCTTCAGATACGCAGTATTTT

J: TRBJ1-6
D: .
V: TRBV18
length: 13
size: .
CDR3: CASSSHGNSPLHF
DNA: TGTGCCAGCTCATCACACGGGAATTCACCCCTCCACTTT

J: TRBJ2-6
D: .
V: TRBV9
length: 17
size: .
CDR3: CASSYSRDMAGANVLTF
DNA: TGTGCCAGCAGCTACAGCCGGGACATGGCTGGGGCCAACGTCCTGACTTTC

J: TRBJ1-6
D: .
V: TRBV19
length: 14
size: .
CDR3: CASSMIQRNSPLHF
DNA: TGTGCCAGTAGTATGATACAGAGAAATTCACCCCTCCACTTT

J: TRBJ2-1
D: TRBD1
V: TRBV7-2
length: 14
size: .
CDR3: CASSWTGSYNEQFF
DNA: TGTGCCAGCAGTTGGACAGGCTCCTACAATGAGCAGTTCTTC

J: TRBJ2-6
D: .
V: TRBV6-5
length: 16
size: .
CDR3: CASSYSENSGANVLTF
DNA: TGTGCCAGCAGTTACTCGGAGAACTCTGGGGCCAACGTCCTGACTTTC

J: TRBJ2-7
D: .
V: TRBV5-6
length: 14
size: .
CDR3: CASSLQGMSYEQYF
DNA: TGTGCCAGCAGCTTACAGGGAATGAGCTACGAGCAGTACTTC

J: TRBJ1-2
D: .
V: TRBV30
length: 11
size: .
CDR3: CAWTRLNGYTF
DNA: TGTGCCTGGACCCGTCTTAATGGCTACACCTTC

J: TRBJ1-2
D: TRBD1
V: TRBV24-1
length: 14
size: .
CDR3: CATSDLDRGGGYTF
DNA: TGTGCCACCAGTGACCTTGACAGGGGCGGAGGCTACACCTTC

J: TRBJ1-5
D: .
V: TRBV25-1
length: 16
size: .
CDR3: CASSGGGHFGSWPQHF
DNA: TGTGCCAGCAGTGGGGGGGGACACTTCGGGTCATGGCCCCAGCATTTT

J: TRBJ2-3
D: TRBD1
V: TRBV27
length: 14
size: .
CDR3: CASSQTGVTDTQYF
DNA: TGTGCCAGCAGTCAAACAGGGGTGACAGATACGCAGTATTTT

J: TRBJ2-1
D: TRBD2
V: TRBV18
length: 15
size: .
CDR3: CASSPLAGDYNEQFF
DNA: TGTGCCAGCTCACCACTAGCGGGGGACTACAATGAGCAGTTCTTC

J: TRBJ1-2
D: TRBD1
V: TRBV10-1
length: 13
size: .
CDR3: CASSLGQNYGYTF
DNA: TGCGCCAGCAGCCTGGGACAGAACTATGGCTACACCTTC

J: TRBJ1-2
D: .
V: TRBV7-8
length: 14
size: .
CDR3: CASSLRFIGNGYTF
DNA: TGTGCCAGCAGCTTACGGTTCATCGGGAATGGCTACACCTTC

J: TRBJ2-3
D: TRBD1
V: TRBV7-3
length: 15
size: once
CDR3: CASSLTGQGRDTQYF
DNA: TGTGCCAGCAGCTTAACGGGACAGGGGCGAGATACGCAGTATTTT

J: TRBJ1-1
D: TRBD1
V: TRBV9
length: 16
size: .
CDR3: CASSVGDRGLNTEAFF
DNA: TGTGCCAGCAGCGTAGGGGACAGGGGGTTGAACACTGAAGCTTTCTTT

J: TRBJ1-2
D: TRBD1
V: TRBV2
length: 15
size: once
CDR3: CASSYTGATNYGYTF
DNA: TGTGCCAGCAGTTATACAGGGGCGACGAACTATGGCTACACCTTC

J: TRBJ2-5
D: .
V: TRBV10-3
length: 13
size: once
CDR3: CAITPGLQETQYF
DNA: TGTGCCATCACACCGGGACTCCAAGAGACCCAGTACTTC

J: TRBJ1-2
D: .
V: TRBV21-1
length: 13
size: .
CDR3: CASSTGSRRGYTF
DNA: TGTGCCAGCTCGACAGGGTCGAGACGCGGGTACACCTTC

J: TRBJ1-1
D: .
V: TRBV18
length: 13
size: .
CDR3: CASSPLTGTEAFF
DNA: TGTGCCAGCTCACCCCTAACAGGGACTGAAGCTTTCTTT

J: TRBJ1-5
D: .
V: TRBV29-1
length: 15
size: .
CDR3: CSVVVGGNSNQPQHF
DNA: TGCAGCGTTGTGGTCGGGGGAAATAGCAATCAGCCCCAGCATTTT